This T cell receptor beta chain was recovered during a study of T cells in Graves' hyperthyroidism and ophthalmopathy. The CDR3 is 14 residues long. The V gene's germline CDR1 is SNHLY and CDR2 FYNNEI. Broader study findings: Median prediction lead before ophthalmopathy onset was roughly 6 months with the model.

Turning to this clonotype: The antigen is not known. One end of the junction varies from germline; a read error may be responsible.

There were TCR beta CDR3 regions amplified from RNA transcripts. The TCR CDR3 first-round RT-PCR relied on the HTBI primer set. In TCRdb, the multiplex PCR reads were re-called with MiXCR into one record per CDR3 protein. The data contain about 59,000 distinct CDR3 sequences, about 53% of them seen just once; the ten biggest clones take up approximately 3.3%. This sequence was found in a woman aged 60 to 75 with Graves' ophthalmopathy. The rearrangement uses TRBV2 and TRBJ2-5, with D possibly being TRBD2 (5 bases). Sequencing input: blood. CDR3 DNA sequence: TGCGCCAGCCGACCCCCGGACTTGGGAGAGACCCAGTACTTC. Encoded protein: CASRPPDLGETQYF.